This T cell receptor (beta chain) was captured by sequencing in a study of T cell responses to AZD1222 COVID-19 vaccine. Study-wide results and limits: In a largely white British group with more females than males, clonal diversity was possibly underestimated. Sampling captured repertoires only after the peak T cell response. Among spike-specific TCRs, nearly half reportedly target unmutated variant regions.

Researchers grouped second doses given at about 4 or about 12 weeks into one pool. With respect to this clone: Antigen: not known.

Data came from immunoSEQ multiplex PCR; TCRdb stores just in-frame clones and leaves some out. Of roughly 80,000 clones in the sample, about nine tenths were seen once. The clonotype was recovered from an adult who received the AZD1222 COVID-19 vaccine. The sample here was peripheral blood, taken 28 days after the second AZD1222 dose.

The CDR3 DNA reads TGTGCCAGCAGCTTAGAGGCAGGGCGGCGGGCTAATGAAAAACTGTTTTTT. Translating it yields CASSLEAGRRANEKLFF. The gene calls are TRBV7-9 and TRBJ1-4; D possibly corresponds to TRBD1 (5 bases). The V gene's germline CDR1 is SEHNR and CDR2 FQNEAQ (reference sequence). The length of the CDR3 is 17 residues. Trimming took off 1 base at V and 3 bases at J, with 15 bases between the two ends.